The present entry profiles one T cell receptor beta chain with its context. Repertoires were generated with immunoSEQ multiplex PCR, while TCRdb's copy carries only in-frame clones and drops some. This sample has a few hundred thousand clones; roughly 90% occur once, and the top ten carry about 2.2%. The data were taken from a study of blood T cell repertoires in COVID-19. The germline V gene has CDR1 SGDLS and CDR2 YYNGEE. This CDR3 is 16 amino acids long. The germline V and J ends were trimmed by 0 bases and 0 bases, with 11 bases remaining between them. The sequencing sample was made of peripheral blood. The receptor's source is a woman in her forties or fifties who had recovered from COVID-19. The gene calls are TRBV9 and TRBJ2-3, with D possibly TRBD2 on 5 matching bases. The CDR3 DNA is TGTGCCAGCAGCGTAGGGAGTAGCGTCAGCACAGATACGCAGTATTTT. Its protein product is CASSVGSSVSTDTQYF. Supplemented by reference TRBV9 and TRBJ2-3, the full variable domain reads DSGVTQTPKHLITATGQRVTLRCSPRSGDLSVYWYQQSLDQGLQFLIQYYNGEERAKGNILERFSAQQFPDLHSELNLSSLELGDSALYFCASSVGSSVSTDTQYFGPGTRLTVL.